This T cell receptor (beta chain) originates from a study of identical twins. Whole-study findings and limits: Conclusions leaned on cross-sectional statistical analysis and did not track the same donors over time.

TCRdb recomputed calls from the 5' RACE reads with MiXCR, one row per CDR3 protein. The data show 450,000 to 650,000 distinct CDR3 sequences, roughly 15% seen once. The ends were cut back, 6 bases at V and 4 bases at J, with 14 bases in the middle. The CDR3 spans 14 residues. Germline V gives CDR1 MNHEY, CDR2 SVGEGT. There are a few counts of this clonotype. The target antigen is unknown. The sample also formed part of further work on yellow fever vaccine responses in identical twins.

Sequencing used CD4+ T cells sorted from blood. J is TRBJ2-3 and V is TRBV6-2 or TRBV6-3, with D possibly matching TRBD2 (6 bases). The receptor was derived from a young woman in good health. The chain's CDR3 is CASSLAGRADTQYF. The CDR3 region has the DNA TGTGCCAGCAGCCTTGCGGGACGAGCAGATACGCAGTATTTT.